This is a list of T cell receptor beta chains from one sample in a study of T cell repertoires in cytomegalovirus infection. Using its own MiXCR run on the reads, TCRdb lists one record per CDR3 protein. This sample yields more than 650,000 distinct CDR3 sequences, of which roughly 35% are seen a single time; 2.8% belongs to the top ten. The sequenced sample consisted of PBMCs. The receptors derive from a human donor in good health (CMV status not recorded). Some clones in this sample may be carry-over from other donors' samples. CDR3s include the opening cysteine and the closing phenylalanine or tryptophan. A D gene is named only where the DNA matches it firmly. Size values are once, few and many counts, or a class for expanded clones, and some rows have none.

J,D,V,size,DNA,CDR3
TRBJ2-1,.,TRBV12-3/TRBV12-4,few,TGTGCCAGCAGTCCTGGGCGCGCGGATACTAATGAGCAGTTCTTC,CASSPGRADTNEQFF
TRBJ1-1,.,TRBV20-1,.,TGCAGTGCCCCGAGACGACACCTTGAAGCTTTCTTT,CSAPRRHLEAFF
TRBJ1-5,TRBD1,TRBV6-6,many,TGTGCCAGCAGACAAATGGCAGGGGGCGAGAGCAATCAGCCCCAGCATTTT,CASRQMAGGESNQPQHF
TRBJ1-2,TRBD1,TRBV3-1,.,TGTGCCAGCAGCCAAGTGGGGACAGGACGCAACTATGGCTACACCTTC,CASSQVGTGRNYGYTF
TRBJ1-2,TRBD1,TRBV7-2,few,TGTGCCACCAACCCGGGACAGGGGCGAGGGAACTATGGCTACACCTTC,CATNPGQGRGNYGYTF
TRBJ1-5,.,TRBV12-3/TRBV12-4,.,TGTGCCAGCAGTTTAGGTCGGGGGACCCGTAGCAATCAGCCCCAGCATTTT,CASSLGRGTRSNQPQHF
TRBJ2-7,.,TRBV28,few,TGTGCCAGCAGACCCGAGGGGGTCCGCTCCTACGAGCAGTACTTC,CASRPEGVRSYEQYF
TRBJ2-6,TRBD2,TRBV7-2,many,TGTGCCAGCAGCTTTTCCGGGACTAGCGGGAGGGCCGGATCTGGGGCCAACGTCCTGACTTTC,CASSFSGTSGRAGSGANVLTF
TRBJ1-1,.,TRBV28,.,TGTGCCAGCACCCCACGTGTGGGTGGAGGGAACACTGAAGCTTTCTTT,CASTPRVGGGNTEAFF
TRBJ1-3,.,TRBV9,.,TGTGCCAGCAGCCCATTGACAGTCTCTGGAAACACCATATATTTT,CASSPLTVSGNTIYF
TRBJ1-6,.,TRBV9,.,TGTGCCAGCAGCGTAAGGAGAAGGGGAGAACCCCTCCACTTT,CASSVRRRGEPLHF
TRBJ2-7,TRBD2,TRBV28,.,TGTGCCTGGGGACTAGCGGGAGTCGAGCAGTACTTC,CAWGLAGVEQYF
TRBJ1-6,.,TRBV24-1,few,TGTGCCACCAGTGTTCAGGACGCCTACGGGGATTCACCCCTCCACTTT,CATSVQDAYGDSPLHF
TRBJ1-5,TRBD1,TRBV5-6,.,TGTGCCAGCAGCCCAGCCGGGACAGGGGCCAATCAGCCCCAGCATTTT,CASSPAGTGANQPQHF
TRBJ1-1,.,TRBV20-1,few,TGCAGTGCTAGAGGAACGGGATGGAACACTGAAGCTTTCTTT,CSARGTGWNTEAFF
TRBJ2-7,.,TRBV28,.,TGTGCCAGCAGTCTCAACACCCATACTGCCGAGCAGTACTTC,CASSLNTHTAEQYF
TRBJ2-2,TRBD1,TRBV5-4,.,TGTGCCAGCAGCCCTGGGACAGGGGAGAACACCGGGGAGCTGTTTTTT,CASSPGTGENTGELFF
TRBJ2-3,.,TRBV10-3,.,TGTGCCACTTCAGGGGTGGGAACAGATACGCAGTATTTT,CATSGVGTDTQYF
TRBJ2-7,.,TRBV10-3,.,TGTGCCATCGGGGAGGCCAGGACTGGGAGCGTCGACCCAGGCTTATACGAGCAGTACTTC,CAIGEARTGSVDPGLYEQYF
TRBJ1-2,TRBD1,TRBV28,few,TGTGCCAGCAGTTTATTGGCGCGGACCAACCCGGGACAGCCTAACTATGGCTACACCTTC,CASSLLARTNPGQPNYGYTF
TRBJ2-3,.,TRBV12-3/TRBV12-4,.,TGTGCCAGCACTAGCGCGCGCTCTCAGGGTAATCCAGATACGCAGTATTTT,CASTSARSQGNPDTQYF
TRBJ1-5,.,TRBV12-3/TRBV12-4,few,TGTGCCAGCAGCCCCATAGGGGGGGCAGGGCGCGATCAGCCCCAGCATTTT,CASSPIGGAGRDQPQHF
TRBJ1-4,.,TRBV7-4,.,TGTGCCAGCAGTATGACAGGCCTTAATGAAAAACTGTTTTTT,CASSMTGLNEKLFF
TRBJ2-2,.,TRBV24-1,once,TGTGCCACCAGTGACCTCGGGTGGGGCGCGAACACCGGGGAGCTGTTTTTT,CATSDLGWGANTGELFF
TRBJ2-3,.,TRBV7-2,.,TGTGCCAGCAGCTTAGCGGGGGCAGGGAGTTTAGATACGCAGTATTTT,CASSLAGAGSLDTQYF
TRBJ1-2,.,TRBV28,.,TGTGCCAGCAGTTTCGGACAGATCTATGGCTACACCTTC,CASSFGQIYGYTF
TRBJ2-7,TRBD1,TRBV7-6,few,TGTGCCAGCAGCGTTAGACAGGGGGAGACTGGAGAGCAGTACTTC,CASSVRQGETGEQYF
TRBJ1-1,TRBD1,TRBV12-3/TRBV12-4,few,TGTGCCAGCACCAAGACAGGGGGCCACACTGAAGCTTTCTTT,CASTKTGGHTEAFF
TRBJ2-7,TRBD2,TRBV6-8,.,TGTGCCAGCATTCCTAGCGGATCCTACGAGCAGTACTTC,CASIPSGSYEQYF
TRBJ2-4,.,TRBV7-9,few,TGTGCCAGCAGCTTATCGGAGGGGGTAGGCAAAAACATTCAGTACTTC,CASSLSEGVGKNIQYF
TRBJ2-3,TRBD1,TRBV7-2,.,TGTGCCAGCAGCTCGTTAAAGGGGCAAAGGGGGCGAAGCAGCAAACAGTATTTT,CASSSLKGQRGRSSKQYF
TRBJ1-2,.,TRBV19,few,TGTGCCAGTACCCCCTCCCCGCGGCAGGGTGACTATGGCTACACCTTC,CASTPSPRQGDYGYTF
TRBJ2-5,TRBD2,TRBV11-2,.,TGTGCCAGCAGCTTAGTGTGGCGGGAGCAGTCGGAGACCCAGTACTTC,CASSLVWREQSETQYF
TRBJ2-1,.,TRBV4-1,once,TGCGCCAGCAGCCAAGTACTCTGGCAGGCCTACAATGAGCAGTTCTTC,CASSQVLWQAYNEQFF
TRBJ1-1,TRBD1,TRBV12-3/TRBV12-4,few,TGTGCCAGCAGCCAAGGACAGGGCGCTGAAGCTTTCTTT,CASSQGQGAEAFF
TRBJ1-2,TRBD1,TRBV12-3/TRBV12-4,.,TGTGCCAGCAGTTTCCGGGACAGAAACTATGGCTACACCTTC,CASSFRDRNYGYTF
TRBJ1-1,TRBD1,TRBV5-8,.,TGTGCCAGCAGTTCTGCGACAGGGAGGAACACTGAAGCTTTCTTT,CASSSATGRNTEAFF
TRBJ2-2,TRBD2,TRBV6-6,few,TGTGCCAGCAGTTCGAGGGTAGCGGGCGCGAACACCGGGGAGCTGTTTTTT,CASSSRVAGANTGELFF
TRBJ2-3,TRBD2,TRBV12-3/TRBV12-4,.,TGTGCCAGCAGTTTATCCGCCTCCCTTGCGGGAGGGTTCACAGATAGGCAGTATTTT,CASSLSASLAGGFTDRQYF
TRBJ2-7,TRBD2,TRBV28,.,TGTGCCAGCAGTTCCTCGAAGGAGGGAGGGGAGTACGAGCAGTACTTC,CASSSSKEGGEYEQYF
TRBJ2-6,.,TRBV7-9,few,TGTGCCAGCAGCTTAAGGATTGGCAGGTCGATTCACTCTGGGGCCAACGTCCTGACTTTC,CASSLRIGRSIHSGANVLTF
TRBJ2-3,.,TRBV7-9,.,TGTGCCAGCAGCCTCGACAGAGCAGGGACAGATACGCAGTATTTT,CASSLDRAGTDTQYF
TRBJ2-4,.,TRBV12-3/TRBV12-4,few,TGTGCCAGCGGTCAGAGGGATATAGCCAAAAACATTCAGTACTTC,CASGQRDIAKNIQYF
TRBJ1-1,TRBD1,TRBV5-6,.,TGTGCCAGCAGCTACGGGACAGGGGGCCCCACTGAAGCTTTCTTT,CASSYGTGGPTEAFF
TRBJ2-7,.,TRBV7-2,many,TGTGCCAGCAGCTCCCGGAGGATTGACTACGAGCAGTACTTC,CASSSRRIDYEQYF
TRBJ2-7,.,TRBV29-1,.,TGCAGCGTTGGGGGCTCCGGGACGGCCCCTACCCAGCAGTACTTC,CSVGGSGTAPTQQYF
TRBJ2-6,TRBD1,TRBV12-3/TRBV12-4,.,TGTGCCAGCAGTTTGAGGGGGCGAGGGGGCTCTGGGGCCAACGTCCTGACTTTC,CASSLRGRGGSGANVLTF
TRBJ2-1,.,TRBV11-2,few,TGTGCCAGCAGCCCGTGGACAGACAATGAGCAGTTCTTC,CASSPWTDNEQFF
TRBJ2-3,TRBD2,TRBV6-4,.,TGTGCCAGCAGTGTCTCTAGCGGGAACGGTGGAGATACGCAGTATTTT,CASSVSSGNGGDTQYF
TRBJ1-5,TRBD1,TRBV4-1,few,TGCGCCAGCAGCCAAGGGACAGGGGCAGGACAGCCCCAGCATTTT,CASSQGTGAGQPQHF
TRBJ2-5,TRBD1,TRBV5-6,.,TGTGCCAGCAGCTTACTGAACAGGGGGCAAGAGACCCAGTACTTC,CASSLLNRGQETQYF
TRBJ1-4,.,TRBV12-3/TRBV12-4,.,TGTGCCAGCAGTCCTCAGGGTTCTTCTAATGAAAAACTGTTTTTT,CASSPQGSSNEKLFF
TRBJ1-5,.,TRBV28,.,TGTGCCAGCAGCCAAGGGGGGCGCAATCAGCCCCAGCATTTT,CASSQGGRNQPQHF
TRBJ1-4,.,TRBV7-9,few,TGTGCCAGCCGGGCCCAGTTGATGGGCAGCAATGAAAAACTGTTTTTT,CASRAQLMGSNEKLFF
TRBJ2-5,.,TRBV7-8,.,TGTGCCAGCAGGAGAAGCCGGGACTCAAAAAACCAAGAGACCCAGTACTTC,CASRRSRDSKNQETQYF
TRBJ2-3,.,TRBV27,once,TGTGCCAGCAGTTTAGTGTCCATCACAGATACGCAGTATTTT,CASSLVSITDTQYF
TRBJ2-6,.,TRBV28,.,TGTGCCAGCATTGGGACCCGTCAATTCCTTTCTGGGACCAACGTCCTGACTTTC,CASIGTRQFLSGTNVLTF
TRBJ2-6,.,TRBV5-4,once,TGTTCCAGCAGCTCACGCCCTTCTGGGGCCAACGTCCTGACTTTC,CSSSSRPSGANVLTF
TRBJ1-2,.,TRBV29-1,few,TGCAGCGTTGAAGATCGAAGCTATGGCTACACCTTC,CSVEDRSYGYTF